A selection of T cell receptor beta chains follows, all from one sample in a study of blood T cell repertoires in COVID-19. Repertoires were generated with immunoSEQ multiplex PCR, while TCRdb's copy carries only in-frame clones and drops some. Of approximately 240,000 clones listed, about 82% are singletons. Sequenced: peripheral blood. The receptors originated from a woman aged 55-70 years with active or convalescent COVID-19. The CDR3 runs from the conserved cysteine through the conserved F or W. The D gene is left open where the match is weak. The size entry is marked missing in some rows and otherwise reads once, few, many or a size class.

>.|TRBJ1-1|TRBV19|.
TGTGCCAGTAGTTTACAGGGCCAAGCTTTCTTT
CASSLQGQAFF
>.|TRBJ2-1|TRBV5-1|once
TGCGCCAGCAGCTTCGGCAATGAGCAGTTCTTC
CASSFGNEQFF
>TRBD2|TRBJ2-5|TRBV11-3|.
TGTGCCAGCAGCTTAGCCTCGGGAGGCGGGGAGACCCAGTACTTC
CASSLASGGGETQYF
>.|TRBJ2-5|TRBV19|.
TGTGCCAGTAGTATCCCGGGGAGAGGAGACCAAGAGACCCAGTACTTC
CASSIPGRGDQETQYF
>.|TRBJ2-3|TRBV7-8|once
TGTGCCAGCAGCTCCGGCTGGCGGACTAGCACAGATACGCAGTATTTT
CASSSGWRTSTDTQYF
>TRBD2|TRBJ2-7|TRBV6-5|.
TGTGCCAGCCGCGGCGGGGGGTACTCCTACGAGCAGTACTTC
CASRGGGYSYEQYF
>.|TRBJ1-6|TRBV11-3|.
TGTGCCAGCAGCTTCTCGACAGGCACCTATAATTCACCCCTCCACTTT
CASSFSTGTYNSPLHF
>TRBD1|TRBJ2-1|TRBV6-5|.
TGTGCCAGCATGGGGGACAGGGACTACAATGAGCAGTTCTTC
CASMGDRDYNEQFF
>.|TRBJ2-7|TRBV4-1|.
TGCGCCAGCAGCCTTCGGGAGCCCGGAGACTACGAGCAGTACTTC
CASSLREPGDYEQYF
>TRBD1|TRBJ1-1|TRBV5-1|.
TGCGCCAGCAGCCCCGGTCCAGGGGGGAACACTGAAGCTTTCTTT
CASSPGPGGNTEAFF
>TRBD1|TRBJ1-2|TRBV5-1|.
TGCGCCAGCAGCTCGGGACAGGGGGCGGAGGGCTACACCTTC
CASSSGQGAEGYTF
>.|TRBJ1-5|TRBV4-2|.
TGTGCCAGCAGCCAAGATCTGGGCAGGGGTCAGCCCCAGCATTTT
CASSQDLGRGQPQHF
>.|TRBJ2-1|TRBV6-1|few
TGTGCCAGCAGTGAGCAGGGGACGAACAATGAGCAGTTCTTC
CASSEQGTNNEQFF
>TRBD1|TRBJ1-5|TRBV7-8|.
TGTGCCAGCAGCCCGGTCCAGGGGGCTCGGCAGCCCCAGCATTTT
CASSPVQGARQPQHF
>.|TRBJ1-2|TRBV5-1|.
TGCGCCAGCAGCTTGGTGCCCGGGGACTATGGCTACACCTTC
CASSLVPGDYGYTF
>.|TRBJ1-5|TRBV6-5|.
TGTGCCAGCAGTTCTTGGCCTAATCAGCCCCAGCATTTT
CASSSWPNQPQHF
>.|TRBJ1-1|TRBV5-1|.
TGCGCCAGCAGCTTGGAAGGTCAGACAAACAGGGCAGCTTTCTTT
CASSLEGQTNRAAFF
>.|TRBJ2-3|TRBV11-3|.
TGTGCCAGCAGCTTAGGGGTCGGGGATACGCAGTATTTT
CASSLGVGDTQYF
>.|TRBJ2-3|TRBV11-2|.
TGTGCCAGCAGCCCCCGGCGGACTAGCACAGATACGCAGTATTTT
CASSPRRTSTDTQYF
>.|TRBJ1-1|TRBV19|.
TGTGCCAGTAGTAAGTCCAGGTCGGCTTTCTTT
CASSKSRSAFF
>TRBD2|TRBJ2-1|TRBV9|.
TGTGCCAGCAGCACTAGCGGGAGCACCTACAATGAGCAGTTCTTC
CASSTSGSTYNEQFF
>.|TRBJ2-1|TRBV27|.
TGTGCCAGCAGTTTAAGGGGGGGTGAGCAGTTCTTC
CASSLRGGEQFF
>TRBD2|TRBJ2-7|TRBV19|.
TGTGCCAGTAGTATGAGTAGCGGGAGCGAGCAGTACTTC
CASSMSSGSEQYF
>.|TRBJ1-1|TRBV5-4|.
TGTGCCAGCAGCCCCCAGGGACAACCGAACACTGAAGCTTTCTTT
CASSPQGQPNTEAFF
>TRBD2|TRBJ2-7|TRBV11-3|.
TGTGCCAGCAGCTTAAACCCACTAGCGGGAGCCTACGAGCAGTACTTC
CASSLNPLAGAYEQYF
>.|TRBJ2-7|TRBV6-5|.
TGTGCCAGCAAGGCGGAGTTCATCTACGAGCAGTACTTC
CASKAEFIYEQYF
>TRBD1|TRBJ1-4|TRBV30|few
TGTGCCTGGACCCCCAGGGGGAACGAAAAACTGTTTTTT
CAWTPRGNEKLFF
>TRBD1|TRBJ1-1|TRBV30|.
TGTGCCTGGAGTGTACGGTGGGGGAGGACAGGGAACACTGAAGCTTTCTTT
CAWSVRWGRTGNTEAFF
>TRBD1|TRBJ2-7|TRBV9|once
TGTGCCAGCAGCGTAGGTTGGACAGGGGCCTACGAGCAGTACTTC
CASSVGWTGAYEQYF
>TRBD2|TRBJ2-7|TRBV29-1|once
TGCAGCGTTGAAGGGACTAGCGGGAGGGAGAAGTACTTC
CSVEGTSGREKYF
>.|TRBJ2-3|TRBV5-5|.
TGTGCCAGCAGCTTGGCCCTGGACAGGCAGTATTTT
CASSLALDRQYF
>.|TRBJ1-6|TRBV3-1/TRBV3-2|.
TGTGCCAGCAGCCCCAGCTCCTATAATTCACCCCTCCACTTT
CASSPSSYNSPLHF
>TRBD1|TRBJ1-1|TRBV6-1|once
TGTGCCAGCAGTGACCAAGCGACAGGGGGCGTTAATGAAGCTTTCTTT
CASSDQATGGVNEAFF
>TRBD2|TRBJ2-1|TRBV19|.
TGTGCCAGTAGGGGCCTAGCGGGAGGCAATGAGCAGTTCTTC
CASRGLAGGNEQFF
>TRBD1|TRBJ1-2|TRBV19|.
TGTGCCAGTAGTGCATACAGGGGGGCAGGCGATGGCTACACCTTC
CASSAYRGAGDGYTF
>.|TRBJ1-1|TRBV7-9|.
TGTGCCAGCAGCTGGGGGGGTCCGAACACTGAAGCTTTCTTT
CASSWGGPNTEAFF
>TRBD1|TRBJ2-2|TRBV14|.
TGTGCCAGCAGCCAAGGCCTGGGACAGATCAACACCGGGGAGCTGTTTTTT
CASSQGLGQINTGELFF
>.|TRBJ2-1|TRBV11-1|.
TGTGCCAGCAGCTTAAGCAGGGTGAGCGATGAGCAGTTCTTC
CASSLSRVSDEQFF
>.|TRBJ1-5|TRBV16|.
TGTGCCAGCAGCCAATCGCGAACTCATCAGCCCCAGCATTTT
CASSQSRTHQPQHF
>.|TRBJ2-5|TRBV7-7|.
TGTGCTAGCAGCTTATTGACAGGCGTAGAAGAGACCCAGTACTTC
CASSLLTGVEETQYF
>.|TRBJ1-1|TRBV5-8|.
TGTGCCAGCAGATTAGTCCTGAACACTGAAGCTTTCTTT
CASRLVLNTEAFF
>.|TRBJ2-3|TRBV29-1|.
TGCAGCGTTCGGGGCACAGATACGCAGTATTTT
CSVRGTDTQYF
>.|TRBJ2-5|TRBV5-1|.
TGCGCCAGCAGCCCGGGCAGCGGGCAAGAGACCCAGTACTTC
CASSPGSGQETQYF
>TRBD1|TRBJ1-1|TRBV28|.
TGTGCCAGCAGTCAGACAGGGCGGACTGAAGCTTTCTTT
CASSQTGRTEAFF
>.|TRBJ2-3|TRBV15|few
TGTGCCACCAGCAGAGAGATTGGGGCCTCCAGCACAGATACGCAGTATTTT
CATSREIGASSTDTQYF
>TRBD2|TRBJ2-3|TRBV5-8|.
TGTGCCAGCAGCCCCCTACTAGCGGGGGCAGATACGCAGTATTTT
CASSPLLAGADTQYF
>.|TRBJ1-6|TRBV11-2|.
TGTGCCAGCAGCTTAGTCTACACGGCACAGTCACCCCTCCACTTT
CASSLVYTAQSPLHF
>.|TRBJ1-1|TRBV7-9|few
TGTGCCAGCAGTCCACGGAGAAACACTGAAGCTTTCTTT
CASSPRRNTEAFF
>.|TRBJ2-7|TRBV5-1|.
TGCGCCAGCAGCTTGGCCAGGGAAGACTACGAGCAGTACTTC
CASSLAREDYEQYF
>.|TRBJ1-2|TRBV3-1/TRBV3-2|.
TGTGCCAGCAGCATACAGGGTCTTCGAGGCTACACCTTC
CASSIQGLRGYTF
>.|TRBJ2-7|TRBV11-3|.
TGTGCCAGCAGCTCCTCGGTCCCAAGGAGTGGGTCCGAGCAGTACTTC
CASSSSVPRSGSEQYF
>TRBD2|TRBJ2-5|TRBV7-9|.
TGTGCCAGCAGTCTAGGTGGGACTAGCGGCCAAGAGACCCAGTACTTC
CASSLGGTSGQETQYF
>.|TRBJ1-2|TRBV7-9|.
TGTGCCAGCAGCTTAGGGGGTAGGGGCACTGGCTACACCTTC
CASSLGGRGTGYTF
>TRBD2|TRBJ2-3|TRBV5-1|.
TGCGCCAGCAGCTCTAGCGGGTTGGGAGATACGCAGTATTTT
CASSSSGLGDTQYF